This TCR beta chain was profiled in a study of Ad26.COV2.S vaccination and SARS-CoV-2 variants. Study summary: The study gave Ad26.COV2.S intramuscularly, once or twice 56 days apart.

Treatment specified: around 19 received Ad26.COV2.S at low or high dose, single or two shots; 5 received placebo; per-sample allocation not given. Sample collection was performed on day 63 after the first vaccine or placebo injection. The method was immunoSEQ multiplex PCR; TCRdb's version includes in-frame clones alone and lacks a portion of them. Seen here are hundreds of thousands of clones, approximately 87% observed once, and the top ten hold about 3.5%. The material was peripheral blood, obtained in a trial of Ad26.COV2.S vaccine versus placebo. This sequence originates from a person between 18 and 65 years old who received the Ad26.COV2.S COVID-19 vaccine or a placebo.

CDR3 in DNA: TGTGCCAGCAGTTACGGACAGTCTTTTATTGGCTACACCTTC. It codes for CASSYGQSFIGYTF. The rearrangement joins TRBV6-5 to TRBJ1-2; a possible D gene is TRBD1 (6 bases). V lost 2 bases to trimming and J lost 7 bases, with 14 bases between them. This CDR3 has 14 residues. Germline CDR1 reads MNHEY; CDR2 reads SVGAGI.